The 8 T cell receptor beta chains in this list originate from one sample, sequenced in a study of OX40 agonist ivuxolimab in advanced cancers. Generated by immunoSEQ multiplex PCR, the TCRdb table keeps only in-frame clones and is missing some. The data show around 30,000 clones, approximately 82% seen once. This specimen was CD4+ or CD8+ T cells sorted from blood, taken in a trial of the OX40 agonist ivuxolimab. The receptors were gathered from an adult with an advanced solid tumor such as melanoma, head and neck, liver or kidney cancer.

V and J are TRBV2 and TRBJ2-5, with TRBD1 matching over 7 bases. The CDR3 is made up of 14 amino acids. Trimming cost V 7 bases and J 1 base; bases outside gene matches: 6. Germline CDR1 reads SNHLY; CDR2 reads FYNNEI. The DNA for the CDR3 is TGTGCCAGCATAGATGGACAGGCCCAAGAGACCCAGTACTTC. This translates into CASIDGQAQETQYF.

This chain links TRBV7-6 with TRBJ2-7; the D gene is possibly TRBD1 (5 bases). V was pared by 2 bases and J by 5 bases, with 22 bases between. Germline V lookup: CDR1 SGHVS, CDR2 FNYEAQ. This CDR3 comprises 17 residues. CDR3 DNA sequence: TGTGCCAGCAGCTTAACCACCCCCCGGACACCTCGGGACGAGCAGTACTTC. Its translation is CASSLTTPRTPRDEQYF.

The chain carries TRBV7-9 and TRBJ2-1, with D uncertain. The ends were cut back, 1 base at V and 7 bases at J, with 8 bases in the middle. There are 13 residues in the CDR3. The germline gives CDR1 SEHNR, CDR2 FQNEAQ (reference sequence). The chain's CDR3 is CASSLDWSNEQFF. Written as DNA, the CDR3 is TGTGCCAGCAGCTTAGATTGGAGTAATGAGCAGTTCTTC.

The chain links TRBV28 to TRBJ1-1, with D perhaps TRBD1 (6 bases). This CDR3 contains 15 residues. Germline CDR1 reads MDHEN; CDR2 reads SYDVKM. The V and J ends lost 3 bases and 4 bases respectively, with 15 bases between them. CDR3 in DNA: TGTGCCAGCAGTTTTTGGGGGCGAGTCGGCACTGAAGCTTTCTTT. This sequence encodes CASSFWGRVGTEAFF.

V gene TRBV7-8 combines with J gene TRBJ2-2; 11 positions match TRBD2. Trimming removed 7 bases from V and 4 bases from J; junction bases left unmatched: 11. The CDR3 length is 17 residues. Germline CDR1 SGHVS, CDR2 FQNEAQ. The CDR3 sequence is CASTPLAGGRGTGELFF. The CDR3 coding sequence is TGTGCCAGCACCCCGCTAGCGGGAGGACGGGGCACCGGGGAGCTGTTTTTT.

The rearrangement joins TRBV5-1 to TRBJ1-2; D may be TRBD1 (6 bases). CDR3 length: 13 residues. Per germline, CDR1 SGHRS and CDR2 YFSETQ. Trimming removed 4 bases from V and 4 bases from J, with 11 bases in between. The CDR3 nucleotides are TGCGCCAGCAGCGTCGGACAGCTCTATGGCTACACCTTC. Amino acid sequence: CASSVGQLYGYTF.

V gene TRBV7-9 combines with J gene TRBJ2-7, with 8 positions matching TRBD2. The CDR3 covers 13 residues. Germline CDR1 reads SEHNR; CDR2 reads FQNEAQ (reference sequence). With 6 bases clipped from V and 3 bases from J, the junction kept 4 bases outside the gene matches. CDR3 nucleotides: TGTGCCAGCAGACAGAGCGGGAGCTACGAGCAGTACTTC. Translation gives CASRQSGSYEQYF.

The gene calls are TRBV15 and TRBJ1-5; possibly TRBD1 for D (6 bases). The CDR3 runs to 15 residues. In germline, CDR1 is LNHNV, CDR2 YYDKDF (reference sequence). V was shortened by 6 bases and J by 6 bases, with 18 bases between the two germline ends. The DNA for the CDR3 is TGTGCCACCAGGGACTTACAGGGCGGGTCTCAGCCCCAGCATTTT. Amino acids: CATRDLQGGSQPQHF.